This T cell receptor (beta chain) was sequenced in a study of identical twins. Healthy Caucasians made up all donors. Study results and caveats: Clonotypes of the beta chain that were abundant in cord blood carried fewer insertions (memory repertoires showed none).

This clonotype was seen a handful of times. The antigen is unknown. Template switching supplied a universal primer site; unique molecular identifiers were carried on the cDNA. TCRdb fed the 5' RACE reads into MiXCR, producing one record per CDR3 protein. This table holds hundreds of thousands of distinct CDR3 sequences, around a sixth found once. Trimming at V came to 4 bases and at J to 4 bases, leaving 5 bases not matched to a gene. CDR3 length: 15 amino acids. Germline V gene lookup returns CDR1 MNHNS and CDR2 SASEGT. These data were also reused for a study on T cells expressing NK-cell markers. Per that paper: A few of the donors also had these clonotypes leading their CD3+CD56-NKG2C+ fraction.

This receptor was identified in a young woman in good health. The sequenced sample consisted of PBMCs. The chain uses TRBV6-1 and TRBJ1-2; 11 bases agree with TRBD1. DNA of the CDR3: TGTGCCAGCAGTGGGGGACAGGGGGTCGTCTATGGCTACACCTTC. It specifies CASSGGQGVVYGYTF.